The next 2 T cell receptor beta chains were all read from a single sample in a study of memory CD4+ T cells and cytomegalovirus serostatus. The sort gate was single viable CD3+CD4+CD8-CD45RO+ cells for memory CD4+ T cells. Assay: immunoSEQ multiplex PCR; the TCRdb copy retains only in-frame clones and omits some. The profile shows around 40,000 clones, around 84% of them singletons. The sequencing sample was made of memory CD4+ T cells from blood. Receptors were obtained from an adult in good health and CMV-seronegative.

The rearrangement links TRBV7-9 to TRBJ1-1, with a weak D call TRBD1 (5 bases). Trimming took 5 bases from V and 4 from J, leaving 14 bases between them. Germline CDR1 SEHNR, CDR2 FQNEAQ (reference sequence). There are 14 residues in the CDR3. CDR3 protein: CASSDLRGGTEAFF. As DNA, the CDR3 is TGTGCCAGCAGCGATCTCCGGGGGGGCACTGAAGCTTTCTTT.

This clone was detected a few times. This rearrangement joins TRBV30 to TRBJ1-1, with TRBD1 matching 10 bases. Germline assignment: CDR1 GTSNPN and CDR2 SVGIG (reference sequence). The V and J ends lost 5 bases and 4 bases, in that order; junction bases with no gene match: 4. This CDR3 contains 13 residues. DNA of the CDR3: TGTGCCTGGGACAGGGGGCTTGGCACTGAAGCTTTCTTT. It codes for CAWDRGLGTEAFF.